One sample yielded the 20 T cell receptor beta chains listed below, sequenced in a study of T cells after yellow fever vaccination. TCRdb fed the 5' RACE reads into MiXCR, producing one record per CDR3 protein. Of around 500,000 distinct CDR3 sequences listed, 21% were seen once; the top ten hold about 16%. The source was PBMCs, collected about 20 days after the first yellow fever vaccination. Source of these receptors: a man aged 18-30 years who received the YFV17D yellow fever vaccine.

In this sample, this clonotype turned up many times. J is TRBJ1-5 and V is TRBV20-1; D may be TRBD1 (6 bases). Germline V gene data show CDR1 as DFQATT and CDR2 as SNEGSKA (reference sequence). Trimming left V 3 bases short and J 1 base short, with 10 bases between. This CDR3 has 14 residues. CDR3 sequence: CSARPRGSNQPQHF. CDR3 nucleotides: TGCAGTGCTAGGCCCAGGGGAAGCAATCAGCCCCAGCATTTT.

The chain is built from TRBV4-2 and TRBJ2-7, with no clear D. The germline gives CDR1 LGHNA, CDR2 YNFKEQ. This CDR3 is 13 amino acids long. The V end was cut by 4 bases, the J end by 4 bases, with 11 bases between. The CDR3 sequence is CASSPLVAYEQYF. The DNA for the CDR3 is TGTGCCAGCAGCCCGCTAGTGGCGTACGAGCAGTACTTC.

The chain joins TRBV5-1 to TRBJ2-1; the D call may be TRBD1 or TRBD2 (5 bases each). V lost 7 bases and J 0 bases, leaving 17 bases between the germline ends. Germline assignment: CDR1 SGHRS and CDR2 YFSETQ. This CDR3 has 16 residues. The CDR3 spells CASCPYKGSSYNEQFF. In DNA, the CDR3 is TGCGCCAGCTGTCCTTACAAGGGGAGCTCCTACAATGAGCAGTTCTTC.

This clonotype has ten or more counts. This chain links TRBV30 with TRBJ2-1; TRBD2 matches at 9 bases. The CDR3 length is 14 residues. Germline loops: CDR1 GTSNPN, CDR2 SVGIG (reference sequence). The J segment lost 3 bases and the V segment lost 3 bases, leaving 3 bases of the junction unmatched. CDR3 protein: CAWRKRGVYNEQFF. The CDR3 DNA follows: TGTGCCTGGAGGAAGCGGGGGGTCTACAATGAGCAGTTCTTC.

This clonotype was found a few times. This chain joins TRBV28 and TRBJ1-2; D gene unclear. V lost 5 bases to trimming and J lost 1 base, with 11 bases between them. CDR3 length equals 14 residues. CDR1 MDHEN and CDR2 SYDVKM come from the germline V gene. The CDR3 coding sequence is TGTGCCAGCAGTCCCCTACACTTTAACTATGGCTACACCTTC. Residues: CASSPLHFNYGYTF.

In its sample, this clonotype was seen a few times. DNA for the CDR3: TGTGCCAGCAGCCTCCTACCGGGACTAGCGGGGTCTAGCACAGATACGCAGTATTTT. Translated, it gives CASSLLPGLAGSSTDTQYF. The rearrangement uses TRBV11-1 and TRBJ2-3; 13 bases are a match to TRBD2. There are 19 residues in the CDR3. The ends lost 5 bases at V and 0 bases at J; junction bases unmatched: 11. CDR1 is SGHAT, CDR2 FQDESV, per germline (reference sequence). The entire variable domain, with the rest obtained from reference TRBV11-1 and TRBJ2-3, is as follows: EAEVAQSPRYKITEKSQAVAFWCDPISGHATLYWYRQILGQGPELLVQFQDESVVDDSQLPKDRFSAERLKGVDSTLKIQPAELGDSAMYLCASSLLPGLAGSSTDTQYFGPGTRLTVL.

In its sample, this clonotype was seen a few times. The CDR3 sequence: CAISESGENYGYTF. Here the CDR3 DNA reads TGTGCCATCAGTGAGTCCGGAGAGAACTATGGCTACACCTTC. The chain joins TRBV10-3 to TRBJ1-2; no firm D call. The germline V gene has CDR1 ENHRY and CDR2 SYGVKD. This CDR3 region has 14 residues. Trimming removed 0 bases from V and 2 bases from J, with 7 bases in between.

This clonotype was observed many times. The rearrangement joins TRBV20-1 to TRBJ2-2; 7 positions match TRBD1. Germline V lookup: CDR1 DFQATT, CDR2 SNEGSKA (reference sequence). The CDR3 is made up of 18 amino acids. Germline trimming cut 3 bases from V and 2 bases from J; bases unmatched to any gene: 15. CDR3 DNA: TGCAGTGCTAGTTACAGGGGATACCTACAAGAAAACACCGGGGAGCTGTTTTTT. The encoded protein is CSASYRGYLQENTGELFF.

This clonotype was picked up many times. Written as DNA, the CDR3 is TGCAGTGCTAGAGATGATTTGGAAGGGAAGGGCTACGAGCAGTACTTC. It is translated as CSARDDLEGKGYEQYF. The chain uses TRBV20-1 and TRBJ2-7; D is ambiguous. The CDR3 loop spans 16 amino acids. CDR1 and CDR2 (germline): DFQATT, SNEGSKA (reference sequence). The V gene lost 0 bases and the J gene lost 3 bases, with 18 bases spanning the gap.

The chain employs TRBV10-1 and TRBJ2-1; weak D call: TRBD1 (6 bases). The CDR3 consists of 15 residues. The germline gives CDR1 WNHNN, CDR2 SYGVQD (reference sequence). V lost 5 bases and J lost 1, with 12 bases in between. The DNA for the CDR3 is TGCGCCAGCAGTAATGGGGGCGCATCCTACAATGAGCAGTTCTTC. As protein: CASSNGGASYNEQFF.

In its sample, this clonotype was seen once. The chain has TRBV20-1 and TRBJ1-2; 7 bases are shared with TRBD1. This CDR3 spans 13 amino acids. The junction had 5 bases not matched to a gene; V was cut back by 1 base and J by 6 bases. Germline CDR1 is DFQATT and CDR2 is SNEGSKA (reference sequence). The CDR3 DNA reads as TGCAGTGCTAGAGTACAGGGGCAACATGGCTACACCTTC. Residues: CSARVQGQHGYTF.

The chain uses TRBV4-1 and TRBJ2-5; tentatively, D is TRBD2 (6 bases). The CDR3 totals 18 residues. Trimming pared 0 bases from V and 5 bases from J, leaving 22 bases between. From germline, CDR1 is MGHRA and CDR2 YSYEKL. Here the CDR3 DNA reads TGCGCCAGCAGCCAAGATCGGGGTACCGTGACGGGGAGGGAGACCCAGTACTTC. It codes for CASSQDRGTVTGRETQYF.

This rearrangement joins TRBV12-3 or TRBV12-4 to TRBJ1-3, with TRBD1 as a possible D gene (5 bases). This CDR3 region has 15 residues. V was trimmed by 7 bases and J by 4 bases, leaving 17 bases between them. The CDR3 protein is CASTEQASRGNTIYF. The CDR3 DNA sequence: TGTGCCAGCACGGAACAGGCGTCTCGCGGAAACACCATATATTTT.

This clonotype was picked up a small number of times. The chain joins TRBV9 to TRBJ2-5, with D perhaps matching TRBD1 or TRBD2 (5 bases each). This CDR3 region has 16 residues. Per germline, CDR1 SGDLS and CDR2 YYNGEE. With 3 bases removed from V and 5 bases from J, the gap between germline ends came to 20 bases. The CDR3 protein is CASSATTGRVRETQYF. DNA for the CDR3: TGTGCCAGCAGCGCCACCACGGGGCGCGTCCGGGAGACCCAGTACTTC. Together with reference TRBV9 and TRBJ2-5, the CDR3 gives the full variable domain: DSGVTQTPKHLITATGQRVTLRCSPRSGDLSVYWYQQSLDQGLQFLIQYYNGEERAKGNILERFSAQQFPDLHSELNLSSLELGDSALYFCASSATTGRVRETQYFGPGTRLLVL.

This clonotype was observed a few times. The genes are TRBV20-1 and TRBJ1-2; D is possibly TRBD1 (5 bases). The CDR3 is made up of 15 amino acids. The ends were cut back, 5 bases at V and 3 bases at J, with 19 bases in the middle. Germline V gene lookup returns CDR1 DFQATT and CDR2 SNEGSKA (reference sequence). CDR3 DNA sequence: TGCAGTGCTTCCCGGCTAAGGGGATCAGACTATGGCTACACCTTC. This codes for CSASRLRGSDYGYTF.

This clonotype was seen more than once but under ten times. The chain is built from TRBV10-3 and TRBJ2-2; D unclear. Trimming cost V 3 bases and J 4 bases, with 9 bases left between them. The CDR3 is 14 amino acids. Germline lookup yields CDR1 ENHRY and CDR2 SYGVKD. The CDR3 spells CAISDVKFTGELFF. CDR3 coding DNA: TGTGCCATCAGTGACGTAAAATTCACCGGGGAGCTGTTTTTT.

The chain links TRBV12-3 or TRBV12-4 to TRBJ1-6, with D possibly matching TRBD1 (6 bases). The CDR3 is 15 amino acids. The V and J ends lost 3 bases and 7 bases respectively, with 13 bases between them. The CDR3 here is CASSFSTGLNSPLHF. The CDR3 DNA reads as TGTGCCAGCAGTTTCTCTACAGGGCTAAATTCACCCCTCCACTTT.

The rearrangement joins TRBV30 to TRBJ2-1; 8 nucleotides line up with TRBD1. The CDR3 consists of 13 residues. Germline assignment: CDR1 GTSNPN and CDR2 SVGIG (reference sequence). The trim removed 8 bases at V and 6 bases at J, leaving 9 bases unmatched. The CDR3 loop is CATDRVFGNEQFF. In DNA, the CDR3 is TGTGCCACGGACAGGGTTTTTGGCAATGAGCAGTTCTTC.

The chain has TRBV20-1 and TRBJ2-7; 10 bases match TRBD1. V trimming: 2 bases; J trimming: 7 bases; junction bases outside the gene matches: 11. The CDR3 runs 15 residues. The germline CDR1 and CDR2 sequences are DFQATT and SNEGSKA (reference sequence). The CDR3 DNA is TGCAGTGCTAGAAACTCCGGGACAGGGGTGGGGGAGCAGTACGTC. This encodes CSARNSGTGVGEQYV.

Only a few counts were recorded for this clonotype. J is TRBJ2-7 and V is TRBV6-2 or TRBV6-3, with 11 bases aligning to TRBD1. Germline CDR1 is MNHEY and CDR2 is SVGEGT. V shed 6 bases, J shed 5 bases, and the junction held 6 bases outside the gene matches. CDR3 length: 14 amino acids. The CDR3 spells CASRGTGGTDEQYV. Written as DNA, the CDR3 is TGTGCCAGCAGGGGGACAGGGGGAACGGACGAGCAGTACGTC.